What follows are 29 T cell receptor beta chains derived from one specimen sequenced in a study of cytomegalovirus exposure and HLA in healthy donors. In the PCR, 60 Vbeta and 13 Jbeta primers were used. TCRdb keeps only in-frame clones here, not all; method: immunoSEQ multiplex PCR. The table lists 100,000 to 150,000 clones, 73% of them singletons, with approximately 2.1% in the top ten. Sequenced: PBMCs. These receptors originate from a woman between 40 and 50 years old in good health and CMV-seropositive.

V and J are TRBV2 and TRBJ2-5, with 8 positions matching TRBD2. J gave up 5 bases and V 6 bases, and 8 bases lay outside the gene matches. CDR1 and CDR2 from the germline V gene are SNHLY and FYNNEI. The CDR3 runs to 14 residues. DNA for the CDR3: TGTGCCAGCAGGGAACGGGGGGGCCTGGAGACCCAGTACTTC. It yields the protein CASRERGGLETQYF.

There are a few counts of this clone. This chain links TRBV6-5 with TRBJ2-7; TRBD2 matches 12 bases. Germline V gene data show CDR1 as MNHEY and CDR2 as SVGAGI. Trimming removed 5 bases from V and 7 bases from J; junction bases left unmatched: 9. CDR3 length: 15 amino acids. CDR3 in amino acids: CASSAQTSGRREQYF. Written as DNA, the CDR3 is TGTGCCAGCAGTGCCCAAACTAGCGGGAGGCGAGAGCAGTACTTC.

The chain recombines TRBV29-1 with TRBJ2-5; a possible D gene is TRBD1 (5 bases). Germline V CDR1 and CDR2: SQVTM, ANQGSEA. This CDR3 is built from 15 residues. Between the trimmed V and J ends, which lost 4 bases and 7 bases, there was a span of 22 bases. Here the CDR3 DNA reads TGCAGCGTTGTTTCGGGCTACCAGACAGTCGGGACCCAGTACTTC. This encodes CSVVSGYQTVGTQYF. The full variable domain, with the rest looked up from reference TRBV29-1 and TRBJ2-5, is SAVISQKPSRDICQRGTSLTIQCQVDSQVTMMFWYRQQPGQSLTLIATANQGSEATYESGFVIDKFPISRPNLTFSTLTVSNMSPEDSSIYLCSVVSGYQTVGTQYFGPGTRLLVL.

V and J are TRBV27 and TRBJ2-5, with 14 bases aligning to TRBD2. The assigned J gene may be wrong: the sequence end matches TRBJ2-7 better. CDR1 is MNHEY, CDR2 SMNVEV, per germline (reference sequence). The CDR3 runs 18 residues. The CDR3 region has the DNA TGTGCCAGCAGTTTAATTAGGACTAGCGGGAGGATTACCTACGAGCAGTACTTC. Translating gives CASSLIRTSGRITYEQYF.

The J gene is TRBJ1-6, the V gene TRBV5-1; TRBD1 matches at 7 bases. There are 17 residues in the CDR3. After removal of 4 bases from V and 6 bases from J, the junction contained 13 bases not matched to a gene. Germline loops: CDR1 SGHRS, CDR2 YFSETQ. CDR3 region: CASSHQVSGTVNSPLHF. The DNA of the CDR3 is TGCGCCAGCAGCCACCAAGTATCCGGGACAGTTAATTCACCCCTCCACTTT.

The chain recombines TRBV14 with TRBJ2-7; tentatively, D is TRBD1 (6 bases). With 4 bases removed from V and 0 bases from J, the gap between germline ends came to 10 bases. Germline V gene sequence: CDR1 SGHDN, CDR2 FVKESK. The CDR3 sequence is 14 residues long. CDR3 residues: CASSPDRSSYEQYF. CDR3 nucleotide sequence: TGTGCCAGCAGCCCTGACAGGAGCTCCTACGAGCAGTACTTC.

The chain uses TRBV7-2 and TRBJ2-5; D is perhaps TRBD2 (6 bases). The CDR3 spans 15 residues. The ends were cut back, 1 base at V and 5 bases at J, with 14 bases in the middle. Per germline, CDR1 SGHTA and CDR2 FQGNSA. In DNA, the CDR3 is TGTGCCAGCAGCTTAGAATTTGGGAGGACGGAGACCCAGTACTTC. It is translated as CASSLEFGRTETQYF.

Comment on this clone: Distinct nucleotide sequences in the sample also encode this CDR3. The chain recombines TRBV6-5 with TRBJ2-2; D possibly corresponds to TRBD2 (6 bases). Germline V gene lookup returns CDR1 MNHEY and CDR2 SVGAGI. The CDR3 is made up of 15 amino acids. The V end lost 9 bases, the J end lost 6 bases, and 20 bases lay between the germline ends. The CDR3 loop is CASKPGLWISGELFF. Written as DNA, the CDR3 is TGTGCCAGTAAGCCGGGACTCTGGATATCCGGGGAGCTGTTTTTT.

The chain uses TRBV5-4 and TRBJ1-1; TRBD1 matches 8 bases. Germline trimming cut 4 bases from V and 9 bases from J; bases unmatched to any gene: 8. The CDR3 loop spans 13 amino acids. Germline loops: CDR1 SGHNT, CDR2 YYREEE (reference sequence). The CDR3 DNA sequence: TGTGCCAGCAGCCCGGGACAGGAAAGGAAAGCTTTCTTT. Translated, it gives CASSPGQERKAFF. Complete variable domain (other parts from reference TRBV5-4 and TRBJ1-1): ETGVTQSPTHLIKTRGQQVTLRCSSQSGHNTVSWYQQALGQGPQFIFQYYREEENGRGNFPPRFSGLQFPNYSSELNVNALELDDSALYLCASSPGQERKAFFGQGTRLTVV.

V gene TRBV7-2 combines with J gene TRBJ2-1; tentatively, D is TRBD1 (5 bases). Germline V gene data show CDR1 as SGHTA and CDR2 as FQGNSA. This CDR3 contains 15 residues. The ends were cut back, 5 bases at V and 7 bases at J, with 18 bases in the middle. The DNA for the CDR3 is TGTGCCAGCAGCCAACAGGCGTCTAGGGGAAATGAGCAGTTCTTC. Translation gives CASSQQASRGNEQFF.

The V and J genes are TRBV28 and TRBJ1-4; TRBD1 agrees at 8 bases. Germline-derived CDR1 and CDR2 are MDHEN and SYDVKM. The CDR3 consists of 16 residues. The J segment lost 4 bases and the V segment lost 6 bases, leaving 10 bases of the junction unmatched. The CDR3 loop is CASSGQGRRGNEKLFF. The CDR3 bases are TGTGCCAGCAGCGGACAGGGACGAAGGGGTAATGAAAAACTGTTTTTT.

J is TRBJ1-5 and V is TRBV2; TRBD1 aligns across 9 bases. From germline, CDR1 is SNHLY and CDR2 FYNNEI. The ends lost 9 bases at V and 3 bases at J; junction bases unmatched: 6. The CDR3 runs 14 residues. CDR3 sequence reads: CASGTGNNNQPQHF. Here the CDR3 DNA reads TGTGCCAGTGGGACAGGGAATAACAATCAGCCCCAGCATTTT.

The V gene is TRBV19, the J gene TRBJ1-2; 12 nucleotides agree with TRBD1. This CDR3 contains 17 residues. The V segment lost 3 bases and the J segment 5 bases; nucleotides outside the gene matches: 10. Per the germline V gene, CDR1 is LNHDA and CDR2 is SQIVND (reference sequence). The CDR3 loop reads CASSMAPGTGGRYGYTF. The CDR3 DNA sequence: TGTGCCAGTAGTATGGCCCCCGGGACAGGGGGCCGGTATGGCTACACCTTC.

This rearrangement joins TRBV6-1 to TRBJ2-7; 8 bases line up with TRBD2. The CDR3 is made up of 14 amino acids. Germline values: CDR1 MNHNS, CDR2 SASEGT. J gave up 5 bases and V 6 bases, and 9 bases lay outside the gene matches. CDR3 sequence reads: CASRSRAGVDEQYF. CDR3 bases: TGTGCCAGCAGGAGTAGAGCGGGAGTCGACGAGCAGTACTTC.

This clone was picked up many times. The germline gene is not matched at one end of the junction; a read error may be the cause. The V and J genes are TRBV20-1 and TRBJ1-1; TRBD1 matches 8 bases. CDR1 and CDR2 (germline): DFQATT, SNEGSKA (reference sequence). The CDR3 has 9 amino acids. The CDR3 DNA is TGCAGTGCTGACGACAGGGGAAAGTTT. The encoded protein is CSADDRGKF.

This clone was observed a few times. The chain uses TRBV28 and TRBJ1-2; a weak D match, TRBD1 (5 bases). Trimming removed 2 bases from V and 8 bases from J, with 18 bases in between. The CDR3 loop spans 15 amino acids. Germline lookup yields CDR1 MDHEN and CDR2 SYDVKM. CDR3 residues: CASSLRDLNGGGYTF. The CDR3 DNA is TGTGCCAGCAGTTTACGTGACCTAAACGGGGGGGGCTACACCTTC.

The chain carries TRBV18 and TRBJ1-2, with 8 nucleotides matching TRBD1. The CDR3 covers 17 residues. The V gene end was trimmed by 0 bases and the J gene end by 0 bases; junction bases not matched to a gene: 6. Looked up from germline, CDR1 is KGHSH and CDR2 is LQKENI. CDR3 in DNA: TGTGCCAGCTCACCACCGAGCCAGGGGGCCTCTAACTATGGCTACACCTTC. Its translation: CASSPPSQGASNYGYTF.

This sequence joins TRBV6-5 and TRBJ2-5, with D tentatively TRBD1 (5 bases). Germline CDR1 and CDR2: MNHEY and SVGAGI. With 6 bases removed from V and 5 bases from J, the gap between germline ends came to 19 bases. CDR3 length: 15 residues. The CDR3 loop reads CASSKFDRGHETQYF. In DNA, the CDR3 is TGTGCCAGCAGCAAATTTGATAGGGGCCATGAGACCCAGTACTTC.

V gene TRBV7-2 combines with J gene TRBJ2-3; tentatively, D is TRBD2 (6 bases). Germline V CDR1 and CDR2: SGHTA, FQGNSA. Trimming pared 3 bases from V and 3 bases from J, leaving 13 bases between. The CDR3 is made up of 15 amino acids. The CDR3 protein is CASSFRDGGTDTQYF. Written as DNA, the CDR3 is TGTGCCAGCAGCTTCCGTGACGGGGGAACAGATACGCAGTATTTT. Supplemented by reference TRBV7-2 and TRBJ2-3, the full variable domain reads GAGVSQSPSNKVTEKGKDVELRCDPISGHTALYWYRQSLGQGLEFLIYFQGNSAPDKSGLPSDRFSAERTGGSVSTLTIQRTQQEDSAVYLCASSFRDGGTDTQYFGPGTRLTVL.

This sequence joins TRBV28 and TRBJ1-5; possibly TRBD1 for D (6 bases). The CDR3 sequence is 14 residues long. From germline, CDR1 is MDHEN and CDR2 SYDVKM. Deletions cut 6 bases from V and 4 bases from J, with 13 bases between. As DNA, the CDR3 is TGTGCCAGCAGCTTCCTGGACAGAAATCAGCCCCAGCATTTT. Residues: CASSFLDRNQPQHF.

The chain recombines TRBV19 with TRBJ2-7; D not resolved. The CDR3 runs to 14 residues. Germline CDR1 LNHDA, CDR2 SQIVND (reference sequence). The V end was cut by 2 bases, the J end by 0 bases, with 8 bases between. CDR3 amino acids: CASSIKISSYEQYF. The CDR3 DNA reads TGTGCCAGTAGTATAAAGATCAGCTCCTACGAGCAGTACTTC.

The V call is TRBV15, the J call TRBJ2-5, with TRBD1 matching 7 bases. The J call may not be correct, given that the DNA end is closer to TRBJ2-7. The CDR3 sequence is 14 residues long. Germline CDR1 and CDR2: LNHNV and YYDKDF (reference sequence). The CDR3 DNA reads as TGTGCCACCAGCAGGGACACAGGGGCCTACGAGCAGTACTTC. It encodes CATSRDTGAYEQYF.

This chain links TRBV30 with TRBJ2-2; 9 nucleotides line up with TRBD2. The V segment lost 2 bases and the J segment 3 bases; nucleotides outside the gene matches: 7. CDR3 length: 16 amino acids. Per the germline V gene, CDR1 is GTSNPN and CDR2 is SVGIG (reference sequence). The CDR3 reads CAWSRGSSGDTGELFF. The CDR3 DNA reads as TGTGCCTGGAGTCGGGGATCTAGCGGGGACACCGGGGAGCTGTTTTTT.

The chain combines TRBV23-1 with TRBJ1-2, with no clear D. Being an ORF, TRBV23-1 has a function that is uncertain. Between the trimmed V and J ends, which lost 2 bases and 7 bases, there was a span of 14 bases. The CDR3 contains 14 residues. CDR3 sequence (DNA): TGCGCCAGCAGTCAAGTATTGCGGGTTGTTGGCTACACCTTC. Protein product: CASSQVLRVVGYTF.

Comment on this clone: The junction departs from germline at one end; a sequencing error may be responsible. The chain employs TRBV7-9 and TRBJ2-2; D unresolved. CDR3 size: 16 residues. Germline CDR1 SEHNR, CDR2 FQNEAQ (reference sequence). The CDR3 reads CSSSLQTASSAGELFF. DNA for the CDR3: TGTTCCAGCAGCTTACAAACAGCTTCCTCGGCCGGGGAGCTGTTTTTT.

The chain links TRBV10-3 to TRBJ1-4, with 10 bases matching TRBD1. The CDR3 is made up of 16 amino acids. Germline CDR1 ENHRY, CDR2 SYGVKD. The J segment lost 0 bases and the V segment lost 5 bases, leaving 3 bases of the junction unmatched. CDR3 bases: TGTGCCATCAGTTACGGGACAGGGGCAACTAATGAAAAACTGTTTTTT. Translated: CAISYGTGATNEKLFF.

The V and J genes are TRBV9 and TRBJ2-2; maybe TRBD1 (6 bases). The V and J ends lost 3 bases and 0 bases respectively, with 18 bases between them. CDR1 and CDR2 from the germline V gene are SGDLS and YYNGEE. CDR3 length: 18 amino acids. The CDR3 is CASSARFLQGTNTGELFF. The CDR3 DNA is TGTGCCAGCAGCGCAAGATTTTTGCAGGGGACGAACACCGGGGAGCTGTTTTTT.

The V and J genes are TRBV11-2 and TRBJ2-7; D not certain. V was pared by 4 bases and J by 3 bases, with 4 bases between. The CDR3 has 11 residues. Germline CDR1 SGHAT, CDR2 FQNNGV. The CDR3: CASSYHYEQYF. CDR3 nucleotides: TGTGCCAGCAGCTATCACTACGAGCAGTACTTC.

This clone came up a few times. The chain combines TRBV6-1 with TRBJ1-1; a possible D gene is TRBD1 (6 bases). The CDR3 spans 14 residues. Trimming shortened V by 2 bases and J by 7 bases, and 14 bases separated the two germline ends. Germline values: CDR1 MNHNS, CDR2 SASEGT. The DNA of the CDR3 is TGTGCCAGCAGTGAATGGTCGGGGGGCTATGAAGCTTTCTTT. Protein product: CASSEWSGGYEAFF.